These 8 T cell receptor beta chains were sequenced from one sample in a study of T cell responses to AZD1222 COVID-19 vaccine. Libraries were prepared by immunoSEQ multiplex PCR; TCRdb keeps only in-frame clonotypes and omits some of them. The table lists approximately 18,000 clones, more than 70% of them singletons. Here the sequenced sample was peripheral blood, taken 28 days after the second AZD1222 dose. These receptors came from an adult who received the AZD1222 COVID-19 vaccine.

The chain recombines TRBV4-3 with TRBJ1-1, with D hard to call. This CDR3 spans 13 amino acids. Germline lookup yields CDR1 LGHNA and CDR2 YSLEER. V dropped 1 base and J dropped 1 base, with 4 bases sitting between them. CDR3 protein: CASSQARNTEAFF. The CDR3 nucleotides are TGCGCCAGCAGCCAAGCTAGGAACACTGAAGCTTTCTTT.

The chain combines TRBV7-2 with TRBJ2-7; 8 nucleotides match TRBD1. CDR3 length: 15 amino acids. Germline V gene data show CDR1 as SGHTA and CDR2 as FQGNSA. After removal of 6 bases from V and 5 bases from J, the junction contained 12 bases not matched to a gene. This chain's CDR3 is CASSPGQGTFHEQYF. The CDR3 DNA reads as TGTGCCAGCAGTCCCGGACAGGGAACGTTCCACGAGCAGTACTTC.

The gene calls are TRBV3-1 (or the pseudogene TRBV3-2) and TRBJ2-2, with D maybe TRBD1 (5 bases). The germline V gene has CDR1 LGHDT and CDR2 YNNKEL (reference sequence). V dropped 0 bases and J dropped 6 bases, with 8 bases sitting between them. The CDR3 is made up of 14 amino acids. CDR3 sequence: CASSQEGPAGELFF. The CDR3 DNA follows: TGTGCCAGCAGCCAAGAGGGGCCGGCCGGGGAGCTGTTTTTT.

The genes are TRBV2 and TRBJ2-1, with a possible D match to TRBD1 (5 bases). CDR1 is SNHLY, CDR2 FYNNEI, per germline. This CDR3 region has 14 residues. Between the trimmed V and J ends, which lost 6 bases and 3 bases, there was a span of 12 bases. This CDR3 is CASSVRVGYNEQFF. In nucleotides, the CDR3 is TGTGCCAGCAGCGTCAGGGTTGGCTACAATGAGCAGTTCTTC.

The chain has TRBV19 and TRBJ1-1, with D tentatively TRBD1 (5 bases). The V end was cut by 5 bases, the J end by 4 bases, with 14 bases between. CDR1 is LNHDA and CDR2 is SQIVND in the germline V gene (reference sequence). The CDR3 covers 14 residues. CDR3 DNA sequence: TGTGCCAGTAGTTGGTCCAGGGTCAGCACTGAAGCTTTCTTT. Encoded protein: CASSWSRVSTEAFF.

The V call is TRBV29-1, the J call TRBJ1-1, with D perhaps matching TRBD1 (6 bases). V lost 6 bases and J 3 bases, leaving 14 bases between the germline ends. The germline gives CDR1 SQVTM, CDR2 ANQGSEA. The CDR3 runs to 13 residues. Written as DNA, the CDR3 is TGCAGCGTGAAGGGGGGGGAAGACACTGAAGCTTTCTTT. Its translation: CSVKGGEDTEAFF.

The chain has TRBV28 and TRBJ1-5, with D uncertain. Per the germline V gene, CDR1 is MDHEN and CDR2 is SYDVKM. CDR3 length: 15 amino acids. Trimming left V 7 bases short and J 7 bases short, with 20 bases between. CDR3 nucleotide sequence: TGTGCCAGCACCCCCTTCGGGTCCCCGGGGCAGCCCCAGCATTTT. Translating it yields CASTPFGSPGQPQHF. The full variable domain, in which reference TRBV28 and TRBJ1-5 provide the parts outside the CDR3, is DVKVTQSSRYLVKRTGEKVFLECVQDMDHENMFWYRQDPGLGLRLIYFSYDVKMKEKGDIPEGYSVSREKKERFSLILESASTNQTSMYLCASTPFGSPGQPQHFGDGTRLSIL.

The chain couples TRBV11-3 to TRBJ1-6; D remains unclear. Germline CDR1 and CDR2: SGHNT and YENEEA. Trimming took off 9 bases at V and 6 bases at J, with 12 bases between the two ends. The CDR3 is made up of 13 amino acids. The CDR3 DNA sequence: TGTGCCAGGACACAGTTACTTAATTCACCCCTCCACTTT. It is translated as CARTQLLNSPLHF.